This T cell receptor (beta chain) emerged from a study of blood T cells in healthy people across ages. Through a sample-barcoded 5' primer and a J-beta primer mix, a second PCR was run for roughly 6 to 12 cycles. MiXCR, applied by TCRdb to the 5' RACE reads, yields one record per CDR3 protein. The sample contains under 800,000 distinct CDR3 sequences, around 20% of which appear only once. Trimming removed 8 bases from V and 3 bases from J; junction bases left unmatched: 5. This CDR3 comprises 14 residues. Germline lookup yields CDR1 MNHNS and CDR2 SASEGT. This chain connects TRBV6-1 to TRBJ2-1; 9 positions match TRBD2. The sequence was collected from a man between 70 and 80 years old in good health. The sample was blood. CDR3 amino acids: CASLRTSDYNEQFF. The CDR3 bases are TGTGCCAGCCTGAGGACTAGCGACTACAATGAGCAGTTCTTC.